The present T cell receptor (beta chain) was sequenced within a study of cytomegalovirus exposure and HLA in healthy donors. 13 Jbeta primers and 60 Vbeta primers were used for the PCR. In the original processing: Approximately 11 million of about 80 million unique TCR beta chains were shared, per a later count. Using immunoSEQ multiplex PCR, the repertoire was profiled, and TCRdb retains in-frame clones only, with some absent. That table supplies the V and J calls and clone size; D and trimming were determined from the DNA. There are approximately 190,000 clones in the sample; roughly 80% occur only once, and approximately 3.9% lies in the top ten. Notes on the study in general: Later analysis showed most CMV-associated TCR beta chains appearing HLA-restricted. About 87% or about 30% of the time was how often most TCR beta V segments were productive, according to an earlier analysis. Listed as cytomegalovirus-associated were around 160 TCR beta chains.

Comment on this clone: The antigen is undetermined.

Germline V gene data show CDR1 as SNHLY and CDR2 as FYNNEI. The CDR3 consists of 15 residues. V lost 8 bases, J lost 8 bases, and 8 bases stayed unmatched. This rearrangement joins TRBV2 to TRBJ1-6; the match to TRBD1 covers 11 bases. This receptor was identified in a man aged 45-65 years in good health and CMV-seronegative. The sample taken for sequencing was PBMCs. CDR3 sequence (DNA): TGTGCCAGCTTTTGGACAGGGGGCTCCCATTCACCCCTCCACTTT. Amino acids: CASFWTGGSHSPLHF.